These T cell receptor beta chains were read from a single sample in a study of OX40 agonist ivuxolimab in advanced cancers. The assay was immunoSEQ multiplex PCR, and TCRdb's table has in-frame clones only and misses some. Of approximately 19,000 clones in the sample, approximately 84% were seen once. The sequenced sample was CD4+ or CD8+ T cells sorted from blood, obtained in a trial of the OX40 agonist ivuxolimab. Receptors were obtained from an adult with an advanced solid tumor such as melanoma, head and neck, liver or kidney cancer. Both conserved end residues are part of each CDR3. The order of the fields is D gene, clone size, J gene, V gene, CDR3 protein, CDR3 DNA. The D gene is left open where the match is weak. Size values are once, few and many counts, or a class for expanded clones, and some rows have none.

.	.	TRBJ2-7	TRBV7-9	CASSGMDSFPIIYEQYF	TGTGCCAGCAGCGGCATGGACAGCTTCCCCATCATCTACGAGCAGTACTTC
.	.	TRBJ1-5	TRBV5-1	CASSFGGNQPQHF	TGCGCCAGCAGCTTCGGGGGCAATCAGCCCCAGCATTTT
TRBD2	few	TRBJ2-5	TRBV4-1	CASSPSGGYQETQYF	TGCGCCAGCAGCCCTAGCGGGGGGTACCAAGAGACCCAGTACTTC
.	.	TRBJ2-7	TRBV7-8	CASSSNRAEQYF	TGTGCCAGCAGCTCAAACAGGGCCGAGCAGTACTTC
.	.	TRBJ2-7	TRBV7-6	CASSPPGRKTYEQYF	TGTGCCAGCAGCCCACCCGGTAGGAAAACCTACGAGCAGTACTTC
.	.	TRBJ1-2	TRBV13	CASRGAPKWDGYTF	TGTGCCAGCCGGGGGGCCCCCAAGTGGGATGGCTACACCTTC
.	.	TRBJ1-5	TRBV7-9	CASSLTPQGYSNQPQHF	TGTGCCAGCAGCTTAACGCCCCAGGGGTATAGCAATCAGCCCCAGCATTTT
TRBD1	.	TRBJ1-1	TRBV27	CASSFGTTGRAFF	TGTGCCAGCAGTTTTGGAACGACAGGGAGGGCTTTCTTT
.	.	TRBJ1-5	TRBV27	CASSNRQGYQPQHF	TGTGCCAGCAGTAATAGGCAGGGGTACCAGCCCCAGCATTTT
.	.	TRBJ2-7	TRBV13	CASSLGGGLGGRSSYEQYF	TGTGCCAGCAGCTTAGGCGGAGGTTTAGGGGGAAGAAGCTCCTACGAGCAGTACTTC
TRBD2	once	TRBJ2-1	TRBV11-1	CASSESPGTSGSYNEQFF	TGTGCCAGCAGTGAAAGTCCCGGGACTAGCGGTTCCTACAATGAGCAGTTCTTC
.	.	TRBJ1-1	TRBV27	CASSFTRAGEFLGTEAFF	TGTGCCAGCAGTTTCACCCGGGCAGGGGAATTTTTAGGGACTGAAGCTTTCTTT
TRBD1	.	TRBJ2-5	TRBV5-6	CASSSLLDSEGAQETQYF	TGTGCCAGCAGCTCACTCCTGGACAGCGAGGGGGCCCAAGAGACCCAGTACTTC
.	.	TRBJ2-5	TRBV6-1	CASSEYSGTVWETQYF	TGTGCCAGCAGTGAATATTCCGGGACTGTTTGGGAGACCCAGTACTTC